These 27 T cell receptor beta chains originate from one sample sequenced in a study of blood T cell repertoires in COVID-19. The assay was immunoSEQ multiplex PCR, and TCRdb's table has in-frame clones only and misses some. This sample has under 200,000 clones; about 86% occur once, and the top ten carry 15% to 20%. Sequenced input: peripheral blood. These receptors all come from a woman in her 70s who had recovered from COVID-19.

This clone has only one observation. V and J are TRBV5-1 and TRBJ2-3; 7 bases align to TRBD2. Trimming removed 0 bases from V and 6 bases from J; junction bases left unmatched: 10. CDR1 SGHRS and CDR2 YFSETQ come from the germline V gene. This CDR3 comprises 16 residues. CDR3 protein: CASSLGGTAGRDTQYF. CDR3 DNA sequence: TGCGCCAGCAGCTTGGGGGGCACAGCGGGGAGGGATACGCAGTATTTT.

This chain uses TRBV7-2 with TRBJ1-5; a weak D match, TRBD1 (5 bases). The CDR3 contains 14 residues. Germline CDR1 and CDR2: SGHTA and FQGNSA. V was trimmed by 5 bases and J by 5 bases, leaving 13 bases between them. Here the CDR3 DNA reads TGTGCCAGCAGCCTCCTGGGGCCGTATCAGCCCCAGCATTTT. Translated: CASSLLGPYQPQHF.

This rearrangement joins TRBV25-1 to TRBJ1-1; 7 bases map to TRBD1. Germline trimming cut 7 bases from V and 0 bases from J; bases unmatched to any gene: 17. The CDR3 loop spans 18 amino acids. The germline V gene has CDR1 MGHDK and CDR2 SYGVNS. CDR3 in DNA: TGTGCCAGCACCTCGAACAGGGGCCGCTACAGGATGAACACTGAAGCTTTCTTT. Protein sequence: CASTSNRGRYRMNTEAFF. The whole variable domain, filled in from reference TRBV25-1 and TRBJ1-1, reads EADIYQTPRYLVIGTGKKITLECSQTMGHDKMYWYQQDPGMELHLIHYSYGVNSTEKGDLSSESTVSRIRTEHFPLTLESARPSHTSQYLCASTSNRGRYRMNTEAFFGQGTRLTVV.

As DNA, the CDR3 is TGTGCCAGTCCAAGTCGGGACAGGGGGCCGGGCACTGAAGCTTTCTTT. Translated: CASPSRDRGPGTEAFF. The chain uses TRBV19 and TRBJ1-1; TRBD1 matches at 12 bases. Germline V lookup: CDR1 LNHDA, CDR2 SQIVND (reference sequence). This CDR3 contains 16 residues. The V and J ends lost 8 bases and 4 bases, in that order; junction bases with no gene match: 11.

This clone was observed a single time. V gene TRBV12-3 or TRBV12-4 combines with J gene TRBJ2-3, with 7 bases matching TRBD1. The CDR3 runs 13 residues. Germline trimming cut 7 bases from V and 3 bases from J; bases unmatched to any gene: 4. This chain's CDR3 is CASTLGQTDTQYF. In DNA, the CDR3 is TGTGCCAGCACCTTGGGACAGACAGATACGCAGTATTTT.

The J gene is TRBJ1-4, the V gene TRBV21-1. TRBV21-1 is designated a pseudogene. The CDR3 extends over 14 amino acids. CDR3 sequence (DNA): TGTGCCAGCAGCAAAGTCTGCGGAGGCCGAAAAACTGTTTTT. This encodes CASSKVCGGRKTVF.

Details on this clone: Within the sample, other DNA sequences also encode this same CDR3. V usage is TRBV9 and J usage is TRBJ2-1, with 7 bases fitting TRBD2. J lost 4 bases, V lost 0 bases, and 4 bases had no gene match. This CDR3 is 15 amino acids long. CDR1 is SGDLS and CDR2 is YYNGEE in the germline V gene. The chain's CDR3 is CASSVGLAEYNEQFF. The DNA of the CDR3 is TGTGCCAGCAGCGTAGGGCTAGCGGAATACAATGAGCAGTTCTTC.

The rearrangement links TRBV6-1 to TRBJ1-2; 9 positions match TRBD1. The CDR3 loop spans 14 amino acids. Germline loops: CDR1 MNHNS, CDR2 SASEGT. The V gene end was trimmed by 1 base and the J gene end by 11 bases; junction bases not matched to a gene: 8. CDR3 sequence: CASSEGMSGTGYTF. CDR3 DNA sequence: TGTGCCAGCAGTGAAGGGATGTCCGGGACAGGGTACACCTTC.

The CDR3, as DNA: TGCGCCAGCAGCCCGGCGGGCGGCCCGCGGTGGGGCTACACCTTC. It yields the protein CASSPAGGPRWGYTF. This chain links TRBV4-1 with TRBJ1-2; D gene uncertain. The CDR3 is 15 residues long. V lost 4 bases, J lost 8 bases, and 20 bases lay in between. Germline V gene data show CDR1 as MGHRA and CDR2 as YSYEKL.

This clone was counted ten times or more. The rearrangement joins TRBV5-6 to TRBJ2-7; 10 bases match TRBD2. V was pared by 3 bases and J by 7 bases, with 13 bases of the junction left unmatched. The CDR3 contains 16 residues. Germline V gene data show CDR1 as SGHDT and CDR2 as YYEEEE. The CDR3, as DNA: TGTGCCAGCAGCTCCGGACTAGCGGCCTTATCGGGAGAGCAGTACTTC. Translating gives CASSSGLAALSGEQYF.

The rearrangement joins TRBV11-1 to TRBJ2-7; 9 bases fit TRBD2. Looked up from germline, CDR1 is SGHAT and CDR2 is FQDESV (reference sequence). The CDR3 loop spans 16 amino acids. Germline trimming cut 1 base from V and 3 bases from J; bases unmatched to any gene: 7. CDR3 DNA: TGTGCCAGCAGCTTAGGCGCGCTAGCGGGGCGCTACGAGCAGTACTTC. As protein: CASSLGALAGRYEQYF.

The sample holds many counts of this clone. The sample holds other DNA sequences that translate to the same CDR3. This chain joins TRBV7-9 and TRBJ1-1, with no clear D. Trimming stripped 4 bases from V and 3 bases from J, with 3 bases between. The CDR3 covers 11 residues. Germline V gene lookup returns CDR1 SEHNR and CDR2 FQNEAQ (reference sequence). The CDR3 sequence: CASSSYTEAFF. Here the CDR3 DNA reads TGTGCCAGCAGCTCCTACACTGAAGCTTTCTTT.

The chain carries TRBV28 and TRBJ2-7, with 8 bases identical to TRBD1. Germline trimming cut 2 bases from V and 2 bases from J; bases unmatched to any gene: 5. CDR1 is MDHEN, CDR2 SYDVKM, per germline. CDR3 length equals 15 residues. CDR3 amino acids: CASSLVAGGPYEQYF. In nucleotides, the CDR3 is TGTGCCAGCAGTTTAGTGGCAGGGGGCCCCTACGAGCAGTACTTC.

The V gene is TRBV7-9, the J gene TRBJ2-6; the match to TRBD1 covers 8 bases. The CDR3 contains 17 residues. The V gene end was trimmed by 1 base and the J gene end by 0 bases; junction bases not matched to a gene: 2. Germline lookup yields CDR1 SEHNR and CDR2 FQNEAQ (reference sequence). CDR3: CASSLVDRASGANVLTF. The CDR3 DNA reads TGTGCCAGCAGCTTAGTGGACAGGGCCTCTGGGGCCAACGTCCTGACTTTC.

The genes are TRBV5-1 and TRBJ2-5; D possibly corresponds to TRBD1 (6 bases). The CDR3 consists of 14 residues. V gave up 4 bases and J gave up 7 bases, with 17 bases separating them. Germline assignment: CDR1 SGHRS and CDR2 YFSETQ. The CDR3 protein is CASSHPDPGVTQYF. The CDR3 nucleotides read TGCGCCAGCAGCCACCCAGACCCAGGGGTGACCCAGTACTTC.

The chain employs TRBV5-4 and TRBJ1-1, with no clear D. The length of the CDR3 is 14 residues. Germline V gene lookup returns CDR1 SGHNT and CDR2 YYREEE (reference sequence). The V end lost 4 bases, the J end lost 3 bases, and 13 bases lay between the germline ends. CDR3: CASSPGLVDTEAFF. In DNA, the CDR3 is TGTGCCAGCAGCCCGGGTCTAGTGGACACTGAAGCTTTCTTT.

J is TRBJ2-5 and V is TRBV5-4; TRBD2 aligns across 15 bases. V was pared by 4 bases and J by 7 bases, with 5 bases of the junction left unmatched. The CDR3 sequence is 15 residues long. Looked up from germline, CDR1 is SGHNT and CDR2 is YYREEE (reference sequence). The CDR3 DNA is TGTGCCAGCAGCCCCGGACTAGCGGGGGGGTGGACCCAGTACTTC. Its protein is CASSPGLAGGWTQYF.

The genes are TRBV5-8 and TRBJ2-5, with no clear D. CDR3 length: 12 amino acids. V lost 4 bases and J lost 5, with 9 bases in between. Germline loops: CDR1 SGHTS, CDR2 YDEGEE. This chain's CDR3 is CASSGGRETQYF. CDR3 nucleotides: TGTGCCAGCAGCGGCGGTAGGGAGACCCAGTACTTC. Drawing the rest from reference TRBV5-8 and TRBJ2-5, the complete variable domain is EAGVTQSPTHLIKTRGQQATLRCSPISGHTSVYWYQQALGLGLQFLLWYDEGEERNRGNFPPRFSGRQFPNYSSELNVNALELEDSALYLCASSGGRETQYFGPGTRLLVL.

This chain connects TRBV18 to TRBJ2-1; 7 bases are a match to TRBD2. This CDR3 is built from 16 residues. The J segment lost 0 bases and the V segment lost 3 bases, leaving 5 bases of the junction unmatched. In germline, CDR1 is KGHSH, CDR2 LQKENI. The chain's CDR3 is CASSPSGHSSYNEQFF. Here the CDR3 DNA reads TGTGCCAGCTCACCTAGCGGGCATAGCTCCTACAATGAGCAGTTCTTC.

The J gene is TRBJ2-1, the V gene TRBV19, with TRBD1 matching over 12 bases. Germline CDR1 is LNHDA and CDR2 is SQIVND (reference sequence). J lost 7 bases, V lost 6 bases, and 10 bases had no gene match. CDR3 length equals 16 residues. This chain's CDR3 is CASRRGRDRGLNEQFF. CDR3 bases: TGTGCCAGTAGGCGTGGTAGGGACAGGGGGCTGAATGAGCAGTTCTTC.

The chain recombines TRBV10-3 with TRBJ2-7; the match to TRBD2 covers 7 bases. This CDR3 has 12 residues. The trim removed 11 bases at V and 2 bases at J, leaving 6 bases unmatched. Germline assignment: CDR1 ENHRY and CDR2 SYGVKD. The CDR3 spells CAVRGGPYEQYF. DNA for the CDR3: TGTGCCGTGCGGGGAGGGCCCTACGAGCAGTACTTC.

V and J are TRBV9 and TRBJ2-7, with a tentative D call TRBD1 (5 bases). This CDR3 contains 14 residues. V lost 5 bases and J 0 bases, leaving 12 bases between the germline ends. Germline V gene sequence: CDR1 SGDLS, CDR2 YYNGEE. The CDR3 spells CASSLGVGSYEQYF. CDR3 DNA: TGTGCCAGCAGTCTAGGGGTAGGCTCCTACGAGCAGTACTTC. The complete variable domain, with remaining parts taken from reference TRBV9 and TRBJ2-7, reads DSGVTQTPKHLITATGQRVTLRCSPRSGDLSVYWYQQSLDQGLQFLIQYYNGEERAKGNILERFSAQQFPDLHSELNLSSLELGDSALYFCASSLGVGSYEQYFGPGTRLTVT.

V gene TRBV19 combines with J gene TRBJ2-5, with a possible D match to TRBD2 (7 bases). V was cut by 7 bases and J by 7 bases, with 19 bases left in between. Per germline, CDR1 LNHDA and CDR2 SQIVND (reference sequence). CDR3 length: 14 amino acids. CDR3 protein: CASKDSGTSGTQYF. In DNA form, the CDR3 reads TGTGCCAGTAAGGACAGCGGGACCAGTGGGACCCAGTACTTC.

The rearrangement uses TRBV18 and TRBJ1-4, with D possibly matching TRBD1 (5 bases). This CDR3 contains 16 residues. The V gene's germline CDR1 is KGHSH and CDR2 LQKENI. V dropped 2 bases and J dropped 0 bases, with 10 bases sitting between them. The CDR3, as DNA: TGTGCCAGCTCACCAGACAGAGCATCAACTAATGAAAAACTGTTTTTT. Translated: CASSPDRASTNEKLFF.

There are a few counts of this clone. CDR3 nucleotides: TGTGCCAGCAGCCCCACCCCGGGGGGGGATAACATTCAGTACTTC. Protein product: CASSPTPGGDNIQYF. The gene calls are TRBV7-9 and TRBJ2-4; TRBD2 matches 8 bases. The CDR3 loop spans 15 amino acids. The junction had 10 bases not matched to a gene; V was cut back by 5 bases and J by 7 bases. Germline lookup yields CDR1 SEHNR and CDR2 FQNEAQ (reference sequence). The full variable domain, its missing parts supplied by reference TRBV7-9 and TRBJ2-4, is DTGVSQNPRHKITKRGQNVTFRCDPISEHNRLYWYRQTLGQGPEFLTYFQNEAQLEKSRLLSDRFSAERPKGSFSTLEIQRTEQGDSAMYLCASSPTPGGDNIQYFGAGTRLSVL.

This CDR3 reads CASRGTSNTGELFF. CDR3 bases: TGTGCCAGCAGGGGGACCTCGAACACCGGGGAGCTGTTTTTT. The gene calls are TRBV19 and TRBJ2-2, with 7 bases fitting TRBD1. Germline trimming cut 9 bases from V and 0 bases from J; bases unmatched to any gene: 4. This CDR3 is 14 amino acids long. Per germline, CDR1 LNHDA and CDR2 SQIVND (reference sequence).

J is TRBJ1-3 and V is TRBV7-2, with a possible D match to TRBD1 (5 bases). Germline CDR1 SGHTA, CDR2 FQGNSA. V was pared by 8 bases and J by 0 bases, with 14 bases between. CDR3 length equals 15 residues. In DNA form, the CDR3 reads TGTGCCAGCGCCCGGGGGGGAACCTCTGGAAACACCATATATTTT. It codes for CASARGGTSGNTIYF.